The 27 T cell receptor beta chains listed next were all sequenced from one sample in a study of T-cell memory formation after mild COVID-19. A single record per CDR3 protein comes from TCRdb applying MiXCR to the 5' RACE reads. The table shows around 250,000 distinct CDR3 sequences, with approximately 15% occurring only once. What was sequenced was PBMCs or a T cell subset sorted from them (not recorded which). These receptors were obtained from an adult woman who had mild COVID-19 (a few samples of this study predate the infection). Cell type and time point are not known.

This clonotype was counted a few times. The CDR3 region is CASSQGQGGDEQYF. CDR3 nucleotides: TGCGCCAGCAGCCAGGGACAGGGAGGGGACGAGCAGTACTTC. V and J are TRBV5-1 and TRBJ2-7; 9 nucleotides match TRBD1. Germline V gene data show CDR1 as SGHRS and CDR2 as YFSETQ. The CDR3 runs 14 residues. The V and J ends lost 4 bases and 5 bases, in that order; junction bases with no gene match: 7.

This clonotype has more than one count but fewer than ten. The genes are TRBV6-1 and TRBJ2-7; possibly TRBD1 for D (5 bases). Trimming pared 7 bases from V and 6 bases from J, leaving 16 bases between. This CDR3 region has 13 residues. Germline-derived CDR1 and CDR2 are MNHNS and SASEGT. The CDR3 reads CASIKFQGAEQYF. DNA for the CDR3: TGTGCCAGCATTAAGTTCCAGGGCGCCGAGCAGTACTTC.

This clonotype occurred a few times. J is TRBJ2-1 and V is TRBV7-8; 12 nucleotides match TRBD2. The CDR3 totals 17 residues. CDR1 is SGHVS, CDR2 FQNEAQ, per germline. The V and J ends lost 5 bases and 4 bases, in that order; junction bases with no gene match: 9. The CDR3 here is CASSVTQGLAGYNEQFF. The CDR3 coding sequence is TGTGCCAGCAGCGTAACCCAAGGACTAGCGGGGTACAATGAGCAGTTCTTC.

CDR3 in amino acids: CASSHTFGVFNYGYTF. As DNA, the CDR3 is TGTGCCAGCAGTCACACCTTCGGGGTCTTTAACTATGGCTACACCTTC. V and J are TRBV27 and TRBJ1-2; no reliable D call. Germline V gene data show CDR1 as MNHEY and CDR2 as SMNVEV (reference sequence). V was cut by 5 bases and J by 1 base, with 17 bases left in between. CDR3 size: 16 residues.

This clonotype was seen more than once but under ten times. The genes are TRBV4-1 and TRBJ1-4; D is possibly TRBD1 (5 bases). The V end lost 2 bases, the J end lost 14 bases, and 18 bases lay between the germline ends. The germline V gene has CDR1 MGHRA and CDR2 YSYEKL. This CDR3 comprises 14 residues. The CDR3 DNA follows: TGCGCCAGCAGCCAATTTGGGGACGGCAAGATTCTGTTTTTT. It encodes CASSQFGDGKILFF.

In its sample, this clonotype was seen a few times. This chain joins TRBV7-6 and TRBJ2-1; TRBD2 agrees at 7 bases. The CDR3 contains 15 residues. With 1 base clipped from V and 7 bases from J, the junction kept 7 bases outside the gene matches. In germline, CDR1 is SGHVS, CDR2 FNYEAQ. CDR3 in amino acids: CASSLGGLAVNEQFF. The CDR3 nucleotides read TGTGCCAGCAGCTTAGGAGGGCTAGCGGTGAATGAGCAGTTCTTC. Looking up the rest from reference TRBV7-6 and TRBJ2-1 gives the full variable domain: GAGVSQSPRYKVTKRGQDVALRCDPISGHVSLYWYRQALGQGPEFLTYFNYEAQQDKSGLPNDRFSAERPEGSISTLTIQRTEQRDSAMYRCASSLGGLAVNEQFFGPGTRLTVL.

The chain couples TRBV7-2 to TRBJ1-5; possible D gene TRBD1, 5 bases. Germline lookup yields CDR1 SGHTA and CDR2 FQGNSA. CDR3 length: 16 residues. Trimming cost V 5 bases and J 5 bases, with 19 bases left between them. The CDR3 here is CASSLDGTRQYQPQHF. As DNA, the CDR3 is TGTGCCAGCAGCCTCGACGGGACCCGACAGTATCAGCCCCAGCATTTT.

CDR3 in DNA: TGTGCCAGCAGTGGGGATGGGGGATTGGCTTACGAGCAGTACTTC. This translates into CASSGDGGLAYEQYF. The V call is TRBV6-1, the J call TRBJ2-7; D assignment may be TRBD1 or TRBD2 (5 bases each). The CDR3 is made up of 15 amino acids. V shed 4 bases and J shed 4 bases, with 17 bases lying between them. Germline values: CDR1 MNHNS, CDR2 SASEGT.

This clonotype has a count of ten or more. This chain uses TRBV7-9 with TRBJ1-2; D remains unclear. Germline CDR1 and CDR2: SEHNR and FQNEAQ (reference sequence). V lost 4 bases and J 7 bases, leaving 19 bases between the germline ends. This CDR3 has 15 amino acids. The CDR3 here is CASSSTGPATFGYTF. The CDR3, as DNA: TGTGCCAGCAGCTCCACGGGCCCCGCCACGTTTGGCTACACCTTC.

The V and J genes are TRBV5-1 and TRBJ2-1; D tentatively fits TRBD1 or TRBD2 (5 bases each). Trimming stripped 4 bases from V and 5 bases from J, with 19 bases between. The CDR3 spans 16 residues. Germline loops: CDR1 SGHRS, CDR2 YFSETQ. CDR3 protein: CASSPIGAGTHNEQFF. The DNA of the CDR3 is TGCGCCAGCAGCCCCATAGGGGCGGGTACCCACAATGAGCAGTTCTTC.

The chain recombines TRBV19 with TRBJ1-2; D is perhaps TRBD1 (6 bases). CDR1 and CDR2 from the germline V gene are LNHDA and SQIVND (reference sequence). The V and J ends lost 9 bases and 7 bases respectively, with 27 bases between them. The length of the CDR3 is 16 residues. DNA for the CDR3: TGTGCCAGGGTCGGCGGGTTCCGACAGGAGGTGGGTGGCTACACCTTC. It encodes CARVGGFRQEVGGYTF.

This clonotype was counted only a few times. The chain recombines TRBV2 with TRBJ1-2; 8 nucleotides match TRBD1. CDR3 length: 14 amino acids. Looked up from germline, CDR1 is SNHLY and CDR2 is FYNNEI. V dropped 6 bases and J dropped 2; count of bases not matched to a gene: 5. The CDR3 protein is CASRGDRTNYGYTF. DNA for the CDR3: TGTGCCAGCAGGGGGGACAGGACAAACTATGGCTACACCTTC.

The CDR3 loop is CASSQAPAGANVLTF. CDR3 coding DNA: TGTGCCAGCAGCCAAGCGCCCGCGGGGGCCAACGTCCTGACTTTC. The chain uses TRBV7-9 and TRBJ2-6, with D unresolved. The V end lost 5 bases, the J end lost 4 bases, and 12 bases lay between the germline ends. CDR3 length equals 15 residues. Per germline, CDR1 SEHNR and CDR2 FQNEAQ (reference sequence).

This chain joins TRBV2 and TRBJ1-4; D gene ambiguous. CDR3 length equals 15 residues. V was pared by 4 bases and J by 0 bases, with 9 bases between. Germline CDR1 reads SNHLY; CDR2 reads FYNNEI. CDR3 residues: CASSVNGATNEKLFF. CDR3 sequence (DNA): TGTGCCAGCAGTGTAAACGGAGCAACTAATGAAAAACTGTTTTTT.

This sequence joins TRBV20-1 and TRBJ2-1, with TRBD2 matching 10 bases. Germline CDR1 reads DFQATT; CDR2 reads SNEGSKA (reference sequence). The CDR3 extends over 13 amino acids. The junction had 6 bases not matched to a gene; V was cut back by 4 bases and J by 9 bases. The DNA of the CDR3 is TGCAGTGCTACGCCAGCGGGGGGGCTTGAGCAGTTCTTC. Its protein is CSATPAGGLEQFF.

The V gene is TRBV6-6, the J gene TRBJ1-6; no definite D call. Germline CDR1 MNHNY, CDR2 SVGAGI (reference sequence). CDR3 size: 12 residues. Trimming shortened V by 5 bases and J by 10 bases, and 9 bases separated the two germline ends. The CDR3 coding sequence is TGTGCCAGCAGTCCCGAAAGATCACCCCTCCACTTT. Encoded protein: CASSPERSPLHF.

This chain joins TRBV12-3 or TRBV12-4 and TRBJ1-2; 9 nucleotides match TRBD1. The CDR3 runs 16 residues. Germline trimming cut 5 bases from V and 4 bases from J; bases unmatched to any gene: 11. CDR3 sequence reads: CASSPAGTGSIYGYTF. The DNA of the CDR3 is TGTGCCAGCAGTCCCGCCGGGACAGGGTCCATCTATGGCTACACCTTC.

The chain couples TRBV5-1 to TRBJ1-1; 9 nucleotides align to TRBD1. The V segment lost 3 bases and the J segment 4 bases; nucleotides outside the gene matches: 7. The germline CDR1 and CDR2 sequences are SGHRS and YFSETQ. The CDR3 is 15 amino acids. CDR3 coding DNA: TGCGCCAGCAGCTCCACACAGGGGGCGTCCACTGAAGCTTTCTTT. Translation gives CASSSTQGASTEAFF.

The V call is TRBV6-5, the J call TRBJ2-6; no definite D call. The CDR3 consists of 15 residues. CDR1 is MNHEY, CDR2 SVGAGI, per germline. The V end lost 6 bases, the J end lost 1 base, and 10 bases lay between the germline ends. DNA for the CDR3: TGTGCCAGCAGACCCACAGATTCTGGGGCCAACGTCCTGACTTTC. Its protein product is CASRPTDSGANVLTF.

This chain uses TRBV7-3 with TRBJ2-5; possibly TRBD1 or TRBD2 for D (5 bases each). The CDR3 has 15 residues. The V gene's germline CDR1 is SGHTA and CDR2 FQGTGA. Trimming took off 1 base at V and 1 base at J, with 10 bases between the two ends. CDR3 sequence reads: CASSLRGRSQETQYF. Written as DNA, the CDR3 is TGTGCCAGCAGCTTAAGGGGACGGTCCCAAGAGACCCAGTACTTC.

The CDR3 spells CATSDSPGLAASSYNEQFF. The CDR3 DNA follows: TGTGCCACCAGTGATTCTCCGGGACTAGCGGCCAGCTCCTACAATGAGCAGTTCTTC. This chain links TRBV24-1 with TRBJ2-1, with TRBD2 matching 11 bases. Germline values: CDR1 KGHDR, CDR2 SFDVKD. The V gene end was trimmed by 2 bases and the J gene end by 0 bases; junction bases not matched to a gene: 8. This CDR3 region has 19 residues.

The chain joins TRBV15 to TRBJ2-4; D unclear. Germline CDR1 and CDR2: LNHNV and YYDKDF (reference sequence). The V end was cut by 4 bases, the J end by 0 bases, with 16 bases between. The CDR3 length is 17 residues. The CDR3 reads CATSNYPEPLAKNIQYF. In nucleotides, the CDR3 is TGTGCCACCAGCAACTACCCGGAGCCTTTAGCCAAAAACATTCAGTACTTC.

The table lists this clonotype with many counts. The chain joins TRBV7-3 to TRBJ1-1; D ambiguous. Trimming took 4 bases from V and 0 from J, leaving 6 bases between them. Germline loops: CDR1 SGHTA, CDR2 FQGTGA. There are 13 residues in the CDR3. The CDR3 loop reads CASSSSLNTEAFF. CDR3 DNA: TGTGCCAGCAGCTCCTCCCTGAACACTGAAGCTTTCTTT.

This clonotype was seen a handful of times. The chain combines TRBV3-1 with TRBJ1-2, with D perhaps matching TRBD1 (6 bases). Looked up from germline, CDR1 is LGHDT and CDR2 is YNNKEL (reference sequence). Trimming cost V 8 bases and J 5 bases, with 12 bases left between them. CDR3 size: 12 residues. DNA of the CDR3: TGTGCCAGCCAAGACAGGCCTTATGGCTACACCTTC. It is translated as CASQDRPYGYTF.

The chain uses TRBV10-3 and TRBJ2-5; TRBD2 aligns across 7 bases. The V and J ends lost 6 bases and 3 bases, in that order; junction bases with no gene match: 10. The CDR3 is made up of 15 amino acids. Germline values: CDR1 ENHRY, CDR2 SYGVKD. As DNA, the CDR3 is TGTGCCATCAGGCGCGCCCCGGGGGGAAAAGAGACCCAGTACTTC. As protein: CAIRRAPGGKETQYF.

CDR3 DNA sequence: TGTGCCAGCAGCTCTGGACTAGCGGGGATTTCAGATACGCAGTATTTT. Protein: CASSSGLAGISDTQYF. The V and J genes are TRBV11-3 and TRBJ2-3; 12 bases map to TRBD2. Germline V lookup: CDR1 SGHNT, CDR2 YENEEA. This CDR3 spans 16 amino acids. V shed 4 bases, J shed 4 bases, and the junction held 6 bases outside the gene matches.

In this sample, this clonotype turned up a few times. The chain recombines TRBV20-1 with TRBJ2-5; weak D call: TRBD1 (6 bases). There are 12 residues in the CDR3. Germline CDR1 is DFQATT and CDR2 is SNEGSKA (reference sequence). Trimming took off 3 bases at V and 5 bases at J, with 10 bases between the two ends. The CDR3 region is CSASRGWETQYF. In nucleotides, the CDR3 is TGCAGTGCTAGCAGGGGATGGGAGACCCAGTACTTC.